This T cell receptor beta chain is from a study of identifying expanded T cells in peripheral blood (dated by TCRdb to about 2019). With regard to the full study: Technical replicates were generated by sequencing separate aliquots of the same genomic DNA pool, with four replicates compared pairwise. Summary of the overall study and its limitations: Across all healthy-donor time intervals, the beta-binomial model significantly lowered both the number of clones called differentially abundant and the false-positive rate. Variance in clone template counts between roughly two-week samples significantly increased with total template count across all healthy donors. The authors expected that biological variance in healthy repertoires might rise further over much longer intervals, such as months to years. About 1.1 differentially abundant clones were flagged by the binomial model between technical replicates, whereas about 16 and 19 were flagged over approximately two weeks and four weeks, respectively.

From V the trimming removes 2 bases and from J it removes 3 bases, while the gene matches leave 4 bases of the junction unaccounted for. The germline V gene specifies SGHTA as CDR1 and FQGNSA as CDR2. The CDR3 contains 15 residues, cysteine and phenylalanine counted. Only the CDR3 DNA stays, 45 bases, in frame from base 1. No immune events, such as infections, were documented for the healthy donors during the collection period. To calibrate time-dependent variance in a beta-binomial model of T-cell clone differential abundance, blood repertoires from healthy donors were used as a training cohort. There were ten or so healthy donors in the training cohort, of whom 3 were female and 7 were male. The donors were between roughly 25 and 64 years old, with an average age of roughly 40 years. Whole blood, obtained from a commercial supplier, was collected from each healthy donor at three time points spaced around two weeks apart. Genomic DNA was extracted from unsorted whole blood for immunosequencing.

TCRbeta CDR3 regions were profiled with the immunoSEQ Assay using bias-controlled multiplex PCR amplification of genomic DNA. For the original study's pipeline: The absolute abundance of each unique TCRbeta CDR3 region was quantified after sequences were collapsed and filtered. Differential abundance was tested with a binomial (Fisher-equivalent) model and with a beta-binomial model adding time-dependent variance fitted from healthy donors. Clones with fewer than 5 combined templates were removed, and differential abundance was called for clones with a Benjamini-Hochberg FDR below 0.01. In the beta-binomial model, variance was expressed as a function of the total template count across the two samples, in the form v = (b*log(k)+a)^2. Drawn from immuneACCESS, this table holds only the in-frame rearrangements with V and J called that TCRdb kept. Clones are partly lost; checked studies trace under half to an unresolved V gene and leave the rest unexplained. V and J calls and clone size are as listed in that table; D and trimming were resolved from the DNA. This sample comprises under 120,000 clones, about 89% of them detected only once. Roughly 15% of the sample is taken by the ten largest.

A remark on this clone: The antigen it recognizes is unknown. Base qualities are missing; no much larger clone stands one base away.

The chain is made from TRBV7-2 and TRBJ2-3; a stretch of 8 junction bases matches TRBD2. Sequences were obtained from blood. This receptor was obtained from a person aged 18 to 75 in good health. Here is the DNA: TGTGCCAGCAGCTTATCTCCGGGGGGGACAGATACGCAGTATTTT. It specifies CASSLSPGGTDTQYF.